This TCR beta chain was sequenced during a study of human versus mouse CDR3 diversity and MHC coevolution. Study-level information: immunoSEQ was reported to reach one in 200,000 T cells sensitivity.

General study points: The lowest clonal inequality scores came from most of the three human donors.

Of note for this clone: Its antigen is undetermined.

Germline CDR1 and CDR2: KGHSH and LQKENI. Trimming pared 1 base from V and 4 bases from J, leaving 13 bases between. The length of the CDR3 is 15 residues. Clones were sequenced by immunoSEQ multiplex PCR, and TCRdb holds only the in-frame ones, with some missing. The table has 50,000 to 70,000 clones, 85% to 95% seen once. The receptor was derived from a person between 55 and 69 years old in good health. This chain connects TRBV18 to TRBJ1-2; TRBD1 might be the D (5 bases). Sequenced material: naive CD4+ T cells from blood. Subset noted: CD45RO-negative CD62L-positive naive CD4 T cells. The CDR3, as DNA: TGTGCCAGCTCACCACTACCTGAAGGGGTCTATGGCTACACCTTC. Its translation: CASSPLPEGVYGYTF.